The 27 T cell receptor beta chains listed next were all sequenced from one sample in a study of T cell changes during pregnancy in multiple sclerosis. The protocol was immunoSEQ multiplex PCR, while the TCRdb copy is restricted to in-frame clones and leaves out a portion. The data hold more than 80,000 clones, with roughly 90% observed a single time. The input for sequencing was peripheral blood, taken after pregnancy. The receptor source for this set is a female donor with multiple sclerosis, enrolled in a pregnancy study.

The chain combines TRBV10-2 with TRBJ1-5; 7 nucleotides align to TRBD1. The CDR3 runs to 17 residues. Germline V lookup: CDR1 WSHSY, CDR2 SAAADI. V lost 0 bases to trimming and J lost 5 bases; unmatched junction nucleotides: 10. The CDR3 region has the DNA TGCGCCAGCAGTGAGTCGATAGGGGGCGCGAGGGATCAGCCCCAGCATTTT. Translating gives CASSESIGGARDQPQHF.

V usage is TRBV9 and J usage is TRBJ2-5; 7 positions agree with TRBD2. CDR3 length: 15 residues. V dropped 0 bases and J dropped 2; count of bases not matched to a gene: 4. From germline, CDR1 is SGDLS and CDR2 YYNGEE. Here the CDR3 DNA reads TGTGCCAGCAGCGTAGGAGCGGGGTTACAAGAGACCCAGTACTTC. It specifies CASSVGAGLQETQYF.

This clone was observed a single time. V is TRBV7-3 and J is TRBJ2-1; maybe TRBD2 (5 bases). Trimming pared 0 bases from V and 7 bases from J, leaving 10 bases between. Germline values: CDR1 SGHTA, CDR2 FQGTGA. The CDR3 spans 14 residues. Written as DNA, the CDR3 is TGTGCCAGCAGCTTAACCGGGGTCGAGAATGAGCAGTTCTTC. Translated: CASSLTGVENEQFF. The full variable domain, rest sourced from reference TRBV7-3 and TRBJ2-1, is GAGVSQTPSNKVTEKGKYVELRCDPISGHTALYWYRQSLGQGPEFLIYFQGTGAADDSGLPNDRFFAVRPEGSVSTLKIQRTERGDSAVYLCASSLTGVENEQFFGPGTRLTVL.

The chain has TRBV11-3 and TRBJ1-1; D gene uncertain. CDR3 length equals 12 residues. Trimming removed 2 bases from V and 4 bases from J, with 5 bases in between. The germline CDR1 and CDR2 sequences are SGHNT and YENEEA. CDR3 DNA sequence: TGTGCCAGCAGCTTATACAGCACTGAAGCTTTCTTT. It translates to CASSLYSTEAFF. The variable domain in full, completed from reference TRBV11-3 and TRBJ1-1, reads EAGVVQSPRYKIIEKKQPVAFWCNPISGHNTLYWYLQNLGQGPELLIRYENEEAVDDSQLPKDRFSAERLKGVDSTLKIQPAELGDSAVYLCASSLYSTEAFFGQGTRLTVV.

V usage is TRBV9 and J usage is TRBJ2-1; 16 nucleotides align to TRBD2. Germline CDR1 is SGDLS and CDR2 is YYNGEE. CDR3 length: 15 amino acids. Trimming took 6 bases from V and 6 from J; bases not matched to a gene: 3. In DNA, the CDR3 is TGTGCCAGCACCGGGACTAGCGGGAGGGTCAATGAGCAGTTCTTC. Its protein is CASTGTSGRVNEQFF.

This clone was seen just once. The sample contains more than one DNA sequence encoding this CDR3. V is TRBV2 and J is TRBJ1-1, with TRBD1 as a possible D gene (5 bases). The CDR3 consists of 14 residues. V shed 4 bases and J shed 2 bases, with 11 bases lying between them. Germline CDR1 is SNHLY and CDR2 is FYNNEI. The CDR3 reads CASSVLGGNTEAFF. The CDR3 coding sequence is TGTGCCAGCAGTGTCCTGGGGGGAAACACTGAAGCTTTCTTT.

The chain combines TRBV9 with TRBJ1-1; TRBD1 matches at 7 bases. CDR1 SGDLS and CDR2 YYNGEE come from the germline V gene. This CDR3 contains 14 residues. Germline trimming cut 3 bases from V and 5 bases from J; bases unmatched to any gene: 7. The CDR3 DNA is TGTGCCAGCAGCGACATCAGGGGGAGTACTGAAGCTTTCTTT. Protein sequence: CASSDIRGSTEAFF.

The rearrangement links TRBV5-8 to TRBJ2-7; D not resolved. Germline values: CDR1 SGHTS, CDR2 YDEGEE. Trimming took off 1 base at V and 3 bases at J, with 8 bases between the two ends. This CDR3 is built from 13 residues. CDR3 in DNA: TGTGCCAGCAGCTTGAAAAGCCTCTACGAGCAGTACTTC. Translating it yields CASSLKSLYEQYF.

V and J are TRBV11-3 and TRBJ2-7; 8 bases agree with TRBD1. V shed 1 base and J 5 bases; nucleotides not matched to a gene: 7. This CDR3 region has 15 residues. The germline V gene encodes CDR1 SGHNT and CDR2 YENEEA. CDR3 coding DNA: TGTGCCAGCAGCTTAGGGACAGGGAGTATCCACGAGCAGTACTTC. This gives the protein CASSLGTGSIHEQYF.

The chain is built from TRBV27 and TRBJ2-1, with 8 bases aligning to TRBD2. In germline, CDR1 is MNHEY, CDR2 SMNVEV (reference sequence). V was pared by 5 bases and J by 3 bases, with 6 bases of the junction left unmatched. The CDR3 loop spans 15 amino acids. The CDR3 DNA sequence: TGTGCCAGCAGTCAGCGGGGGCCAAGCTACAATGAGCAGTTCTTC. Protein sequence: CASSQRGPSYNEQFF.

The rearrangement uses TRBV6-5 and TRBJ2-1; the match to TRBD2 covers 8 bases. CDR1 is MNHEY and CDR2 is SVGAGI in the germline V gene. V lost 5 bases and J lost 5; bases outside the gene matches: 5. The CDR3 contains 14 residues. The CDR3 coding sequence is TGTGCCAGCAGTCGGGGGGGGTTGAACAATGAGCAGTTCTTC. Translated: CASSRGGLNNEQFF.

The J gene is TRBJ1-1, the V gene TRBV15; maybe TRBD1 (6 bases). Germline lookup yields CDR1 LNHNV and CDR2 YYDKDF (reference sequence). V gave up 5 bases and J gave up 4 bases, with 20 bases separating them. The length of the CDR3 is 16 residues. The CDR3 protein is CATSSQDSAPRTEAFF. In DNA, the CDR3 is TGTGCCACCAGCTCCCAGGACAGCGCACCCCGCACTGAAGCTTTCTTT.

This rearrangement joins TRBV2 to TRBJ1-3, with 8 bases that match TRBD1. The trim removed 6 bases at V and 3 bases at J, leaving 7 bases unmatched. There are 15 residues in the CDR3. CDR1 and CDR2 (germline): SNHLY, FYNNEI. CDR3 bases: TGTGCCAGCAGAGACAGGGGACGGGTTGGAAACACCATATATTTT. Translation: CASRDRGRVGNTIYF.

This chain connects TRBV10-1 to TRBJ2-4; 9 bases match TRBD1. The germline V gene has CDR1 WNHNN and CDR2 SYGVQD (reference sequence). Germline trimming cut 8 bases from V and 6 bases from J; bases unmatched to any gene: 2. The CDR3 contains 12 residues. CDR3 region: CASGTGSNIQYF. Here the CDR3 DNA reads TGCGCCAGCGGGACAGGGTCAAACATTCAGTACTTC.

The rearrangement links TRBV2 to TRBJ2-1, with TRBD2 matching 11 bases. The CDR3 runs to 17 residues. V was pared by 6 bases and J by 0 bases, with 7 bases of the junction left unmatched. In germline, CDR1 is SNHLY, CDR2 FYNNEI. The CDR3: CASRTYSGGASYNEQFF. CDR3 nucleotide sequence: TGTGCCAGCAGGACATATAGCGGGGGGGCCTCCTACAATGAGCAGTTCTTC.

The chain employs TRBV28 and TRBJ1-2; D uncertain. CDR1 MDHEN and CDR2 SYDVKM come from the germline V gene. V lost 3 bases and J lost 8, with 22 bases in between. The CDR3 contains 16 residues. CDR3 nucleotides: TGTGCCAGCAGTTTGCTCCGGGGTTCCGGTAAAGACGGCTACACCTTC. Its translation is CASSLLRGSGKDGYTF.

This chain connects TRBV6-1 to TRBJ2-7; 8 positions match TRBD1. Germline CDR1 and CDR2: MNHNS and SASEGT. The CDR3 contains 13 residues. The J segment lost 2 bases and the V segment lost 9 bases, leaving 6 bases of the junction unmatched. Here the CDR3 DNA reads TGTGCCAGTCGACAGGGGTCTACCTACGAGCAGTACTTC. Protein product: CASRQGSTYEQYF.

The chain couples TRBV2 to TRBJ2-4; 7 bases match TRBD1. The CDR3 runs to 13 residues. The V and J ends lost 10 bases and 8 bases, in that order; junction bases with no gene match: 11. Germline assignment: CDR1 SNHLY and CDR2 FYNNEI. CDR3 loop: CATKSGTEDIQYF. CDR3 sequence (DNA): TGTGCCACCAAGTCCGGGACAGAGGACATTCAGTACTTC.

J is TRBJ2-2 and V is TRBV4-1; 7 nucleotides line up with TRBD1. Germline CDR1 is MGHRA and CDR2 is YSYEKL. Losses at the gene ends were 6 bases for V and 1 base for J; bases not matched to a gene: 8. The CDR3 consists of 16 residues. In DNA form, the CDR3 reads TGCGCCAGCAGGCTTCAACAGGGGAAGAACACCGGGGAGCTGTTTTTT. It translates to CASRLQQGKNTGELFF.

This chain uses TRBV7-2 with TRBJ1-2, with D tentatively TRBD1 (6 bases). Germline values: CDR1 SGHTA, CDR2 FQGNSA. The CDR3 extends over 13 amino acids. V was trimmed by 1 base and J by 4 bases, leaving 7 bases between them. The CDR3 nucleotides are TGTGCCAGCAGCTTAGTACAGGGCTATGGCTACACCTTC. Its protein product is CASSLVQGYGYTF.

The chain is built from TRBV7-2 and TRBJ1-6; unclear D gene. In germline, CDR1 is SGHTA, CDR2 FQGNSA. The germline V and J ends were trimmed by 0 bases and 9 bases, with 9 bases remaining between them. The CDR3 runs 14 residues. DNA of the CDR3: TGTGCCAGCAGCTTAGCGGGCGGGAGTTCACCCCTCCACTTT. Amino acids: CASSLAGGSSPLHF.

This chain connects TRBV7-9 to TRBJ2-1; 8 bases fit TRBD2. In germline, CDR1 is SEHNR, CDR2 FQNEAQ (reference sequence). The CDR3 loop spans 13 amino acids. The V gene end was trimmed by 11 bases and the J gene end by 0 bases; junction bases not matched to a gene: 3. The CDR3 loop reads CAGSGSSYNEQFF. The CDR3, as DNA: TGTGCCGGAAGCGGGAGCTCCTACAATGAGCAGTTCTTC.

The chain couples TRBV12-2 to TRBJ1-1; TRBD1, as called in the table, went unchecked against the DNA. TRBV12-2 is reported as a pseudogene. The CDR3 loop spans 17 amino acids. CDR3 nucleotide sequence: TGTGCAAGTCGCTTTCCGCCTGGCATAGACAGGAACACTGAAGCTTTCTTT. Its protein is CASRFPPGIDRNTEAFF.

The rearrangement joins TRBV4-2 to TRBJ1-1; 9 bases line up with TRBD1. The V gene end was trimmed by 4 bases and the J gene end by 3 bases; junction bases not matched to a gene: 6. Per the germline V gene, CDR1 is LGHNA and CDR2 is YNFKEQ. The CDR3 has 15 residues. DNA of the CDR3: TGTGCCAGCAGCCGTTACAGGGGGCGCGACACTGAAGCTTTCTTT. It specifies CASSRYRGRDTEAFF.

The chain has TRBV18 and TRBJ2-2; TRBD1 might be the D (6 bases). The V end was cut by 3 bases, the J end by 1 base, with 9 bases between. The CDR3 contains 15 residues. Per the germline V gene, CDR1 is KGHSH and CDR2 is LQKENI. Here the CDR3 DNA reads TGTGCCAGCTCACCCGTACAGGGGAACACCGGGGAGCTGTTTTTT. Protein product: CASSPVQGNTGELFF.

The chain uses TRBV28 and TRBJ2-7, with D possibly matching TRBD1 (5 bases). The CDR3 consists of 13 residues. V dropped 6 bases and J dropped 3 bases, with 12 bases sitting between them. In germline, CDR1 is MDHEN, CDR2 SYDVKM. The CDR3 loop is CASSLTGHYEQYF. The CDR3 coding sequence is TGTGCCAGCAGCCTAACCGGACACTACGAGCAGTACTTC. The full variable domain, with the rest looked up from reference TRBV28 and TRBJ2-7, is DVKVTQSSRYLVKRTGEKVFLECVQDMDHENMFWYRQDPGLGLRLIYFSYDVKMKEKGDIPEGYSVSREKKERFSLILESASTNQTSMYLCASSLTGHYEQYFGPGTRLTVT.

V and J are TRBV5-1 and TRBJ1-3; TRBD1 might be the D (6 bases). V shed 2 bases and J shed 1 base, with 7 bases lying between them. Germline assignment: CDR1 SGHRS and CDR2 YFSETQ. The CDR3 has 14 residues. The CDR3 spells CASSFGQSGNTIYF. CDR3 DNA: TGCGCCAGCAGCTTTGGACAGTCTGGAAACACCATATATTTT.